This entry concerns a single T cell receptor (beta chain). Germline V gene lookup returns CDR1 SGHTA and CDR2 FQGNSA. This CDR3 contains 12 residues. The V end lost 3 bases, the J end lost 10 bases, and 12 bases lay between the germline ends. The data were obtained in a study of blood T cell repertoires in COVID-19. Study summary: COVID-19 samples collected from the United States, Italy and Spain covered acute and convalescent phases.

The study assigned cohorts using participant-reported clinical history. In the authors' workflow: Nucleated cell number was recorded as an estimate derived from reference gene primer amplification. Assay used: immunoSEQ multiplex PCR; TCRdb lists only in-frame clones, some missing. V, J and clone size derive from that table, while D and trimming were established from the DNA sequence. The table includes some 260,000 clones, just over 90% detected once. The sequence was obtained from a woman aged 18-35 years who had recovered from COVID-19. The chain is built from TRBV7-2 and TRBJ1-2; D may be TRBD1 (5 bases). Input material: PBMCs or T cells enriched from blood (not recorded which). The CDR3 DNA follows: TGTGCCAGCAGCTTCTCAACAGGTTTCTACACCTTC. Translating it yields CASSFSTGFYTF. The full variable domain, completed using reference TRBV7-2 and TRBJ1-2, is GAGVSQSPSNKVTEKGKDVELRCDPISGHTALYWYRQSLGQGLEFLIYFQGNSAPDKSGLPSDRFSAERTGGSVSTLTIQRTQQEDSAVYLCASSFSTGFYTFGSGTRLTVV.